This TCR beta chain came from a study of OX40 agonist ivuxolimab in advanced cancers. Study-wide results and caveats: In the 0.1 to 3.0 mg/kg range, CD4+ and CD8+ blood T cells had expanded clonally by week 6.

The CDR3 has 12 residues. With 7 bases removed from V and 5 bases from J, the gap between germline ends came to 12 bases. The germline CDR1 and CDR2 sequences are MNHEY and SVGAGI. Sequenced by immunoSEQ multiplex PCR; TCRdb stores in-frame clones only, minus some. Among over 40,000 clones listed, approximately 88% were seen once. This clone was seen a single time. Its antigen is not known. The clonotype originates from an adult with an advanced solid tumor such as melanoma, head and neck, liver or kidney cancer. V usage is TRBV6-5 and J usage is TRBJ2-7; D might be TRBD1 (5 bases). Sequencing used CD4+ or CD8+ T cells sorted from blood, obtained in a trial of the OX40 agonist ivuxolimab. CDR3 nucleotide sequence: TGTGCCAGCAAACAGGTTTACCACGAGCAGTACTTC. Protein sequence: CASKQVYHEQYF.